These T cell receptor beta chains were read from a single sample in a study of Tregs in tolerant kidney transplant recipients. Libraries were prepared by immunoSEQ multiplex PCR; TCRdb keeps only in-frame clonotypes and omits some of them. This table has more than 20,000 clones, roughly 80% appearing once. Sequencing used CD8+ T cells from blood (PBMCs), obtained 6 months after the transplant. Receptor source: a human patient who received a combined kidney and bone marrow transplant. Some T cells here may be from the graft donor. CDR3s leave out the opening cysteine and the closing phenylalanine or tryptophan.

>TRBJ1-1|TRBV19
ASSTAGFTEAF
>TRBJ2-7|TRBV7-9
ASSLGSYEQY
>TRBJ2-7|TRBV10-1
ASRWTGDWHEQY
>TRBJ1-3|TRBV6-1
ASITGSGNTIY
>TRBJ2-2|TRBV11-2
ASSWLGGGTGELF
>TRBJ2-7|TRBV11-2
ASSLGTFSSYEQY
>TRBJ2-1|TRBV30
ALDGTRFNNEQF
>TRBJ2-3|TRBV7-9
ASSLTSSASTDTQY
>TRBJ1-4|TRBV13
ASSNGTGVRGKLF
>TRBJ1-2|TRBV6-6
ASSYGLTNYGYT
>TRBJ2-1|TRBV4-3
ASSQEPGLAHNEQF
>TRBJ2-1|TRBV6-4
ASSGSDEGEQF
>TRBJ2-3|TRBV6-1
ASSEPGQEFRDTQY
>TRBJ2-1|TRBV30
AGAGTGLYNEQF
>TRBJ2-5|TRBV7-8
ASSHPGETGQETQY
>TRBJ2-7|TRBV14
ASSQEAGVDEQY
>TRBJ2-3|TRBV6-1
ASSVVGGADTQY
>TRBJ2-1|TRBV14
ASSQVKDLGRGPPLHNEQF
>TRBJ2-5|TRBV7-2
ASSFRDYQETQY
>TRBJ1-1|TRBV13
ASSLRGEAF
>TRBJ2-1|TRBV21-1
ASSPKGDSYNEQF
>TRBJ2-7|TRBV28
ASKPGQGSYEQY
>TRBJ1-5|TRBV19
ASSRTVTGQPQH
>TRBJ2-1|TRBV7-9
ASSLGADEQF
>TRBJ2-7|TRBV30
AFLAGGRGEQY
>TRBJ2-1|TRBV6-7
ASTTGGLAGVVYEQF
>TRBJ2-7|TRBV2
AIPGQSSYEQY
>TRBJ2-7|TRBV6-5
ASREQGLAY
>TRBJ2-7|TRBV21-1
ASSPSWDRPDYEQY
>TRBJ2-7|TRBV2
ASIGLAGVGEQY
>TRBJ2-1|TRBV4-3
ASSQTGTGSHEQF
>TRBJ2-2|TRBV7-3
ASTLGGQKNTGELF
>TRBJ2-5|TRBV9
ASSVVGGGKETQY
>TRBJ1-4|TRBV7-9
ASSLRSRGQGVEDEKLF
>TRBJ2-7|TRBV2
ASGRDSEGSYEQY
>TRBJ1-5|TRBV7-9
ASSLAAYGESQPQH
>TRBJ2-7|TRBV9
ASSVAGGGGDEQY
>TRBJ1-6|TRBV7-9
ASSQETANSPLH
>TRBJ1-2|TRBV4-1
ASSQDNLVRGYGYT
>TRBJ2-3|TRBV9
ASSVAQLAGVGDTQY
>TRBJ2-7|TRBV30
AWNRAGGEQY
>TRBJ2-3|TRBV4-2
ASSPRERDTDTQY
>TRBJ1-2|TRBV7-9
ASSFGSGTGAVYGYT
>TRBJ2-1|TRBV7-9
ASSPRTSGYNEQF
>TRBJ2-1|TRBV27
ASSSIDNRGEQF
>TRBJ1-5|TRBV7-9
ASSFYNQPQH
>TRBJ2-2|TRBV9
ASSVEVSTGELF
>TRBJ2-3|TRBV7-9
ASSLGQGAYTDTQY
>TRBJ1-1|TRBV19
ASRPGRNTEAF
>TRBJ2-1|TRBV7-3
ASSSGRSEQF
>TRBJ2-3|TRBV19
ASSVGQGTDTQY